This TCR beta chain was recorded in a study of cytomegalovirus exposure and HLA in healthy donors. Notes on the study in general: The study reported that TCR beta sequences accurately predicted HLA-A and HLA-B alleles in most subjects. The authors confirmed in vitro that a few CMV-associated chains were specific for CMV antigens.

Trimming left V 3 bases short and J 9 bases short, with 9 bases between. CDR3 length: 11 amino acids. CDR1 is SGHRS, CDR2 YFSETQ, per germline. For this clone: Its antigen is undetermined.

With 60 Vbeta and 13 Jbeta primers, the PCR was carried out. Method: immunoSEQ multiplex PCR; TCRdb's copy keeps in-frame clones and lacks some. The sample holds roughly 120,000 clones, roughly 70% seen once. The sequenced material came from PBMCs. The source of this sequence is a middle-aged man in good health and CMV-seropositive. The V and J genes are TRBV5-1 and TRBJ1-1; D uncertain. CDR3: CASSSERQAFF. The CDR3 DNA follows: TGCGCCAGCAGCTCCGAGAGGCAAGCTTTCTTT.